Following are 5 T cell receptor beta chains from one sample sequenced in a study of blood T cell repertoires in COVID-19. Profiled with immunoSEQ multiplex PCR; TCRdb holds only in-frame clones, not every one. The table shows over 200,000 clones, with around 89% occurring only once. Source material: peripheral blood. These receptor sequences come from a woman aged 40 to 50 who had recovered from COVID-19.

The chain has TRBV30 and TRBJ2-3; the match to TRBD2 covers 7 bases. The CDR3 is 14 residues long. Germline-derived CDR1 and CDR2 are GTSNPN and SVGIG (reference sequence). V gave up 5 bases and J gave up 1 base; unmatched junction bases: 6. CDR3 sequence reads: CAWGGRGGTDTQYF. In DNA form, the CDR3 reads TGTGCCTGGGGGGGGAGGGGTGGCACAGATACGCAGTATTTT.

The chain carries TRBV6-2 or TRBV6-3 and TRBJ1-1, with D possibly TRBD1 on 6 matching bases. CDR1 is MNHEY and CDR2 is SVGEGT in the germline V gene. This CDR3 has 16 residues. V dropped 0 bases and J dropped 3 bases, with 14 bases sitting between them. The CDR3, as DNA: TGTGCCAGCAGTTACTCGATCGGGGGGCTGGACACTGAAGCTTTCTTT. As protein: CASSYSIGGLDTEAFF.

This clone was seen just once. The chain employs TRBV18 and TRBJ2-1, with TRBD2 matching 12 bases. Germline V gene lookup returns CDR1 KGHSH and CDR2 LQKENI. The CDR3 contains 16 residues. V shed 2 bases and J 7 bases; nucleotides not matched to a gene: 6. The CDR3 protein is CASSPRLAGARNEQFF. The CDR3 DNA sequence: TGTGCCAGCTCACCAAGACTAGCGGGAGCTCGGAATGAGCAGTTCTTC.

The V call is TRBV3-1 (or the pseudogene TRBV3-2), the J call TRBJ2-7, with 7 bases lining up with TRBD1. In germline, CDR1 is LGHDT, CDR2 YNNKEL (reference sequence). V shed 0 bases, J shed 0 bases, and the junction held 2 bases outside the gene matches. This CDR3 comprises 15 residues. CDR3 sequence: CASSQEDRRSYEQYF. CDR3 nucleotides: TGTGCCAGCAGCCAAGAGGACAGGCGCTCCTACGAGCAGTACTTC.

The chain carries TRBV18 and TRBJ1-4; 7 bases line up with TRBD1. This CDR3 spans 17 amino acids. V lost 6 bases to trimming and J lost 0 bases; unmatched junction nucleotides: 10. CDR1 KGHSH and CDR2 LQKENI come from the germline V gene. CDR3 bases: TGTGCCAGCTCCCCCCGGGACAGATCGGCAACTAATGAAAAACTGTTTTTT. It codes for CASSPRDRSATNEKLFF. Full variable domain (rest looked up from reference TRBV18 and TRBJ1-4): NAGVMQNPRHLVRRRGQEARLRCSPMKGHSHVYWYRQLPEEGLKFMVYLQKENIIDESGMPKERFSAEFPKEGPSILRIQQVVRGDSAAYFCASSPRDRSATNEKLFFGSGTQLSVL.